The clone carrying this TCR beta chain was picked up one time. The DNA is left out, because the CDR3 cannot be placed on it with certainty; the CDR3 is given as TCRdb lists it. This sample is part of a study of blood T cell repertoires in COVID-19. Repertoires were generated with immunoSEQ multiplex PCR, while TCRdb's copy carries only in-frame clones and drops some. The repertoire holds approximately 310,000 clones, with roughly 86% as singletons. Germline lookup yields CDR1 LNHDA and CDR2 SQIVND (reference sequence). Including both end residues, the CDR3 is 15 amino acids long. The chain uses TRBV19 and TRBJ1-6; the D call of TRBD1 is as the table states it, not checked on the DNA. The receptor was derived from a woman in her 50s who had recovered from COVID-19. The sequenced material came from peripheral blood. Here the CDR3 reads CASTSDRVVNSPLHF.